Listed below are T cell receptor beta chains from one sample, sequenced in a study of PD-L1 blockade in urothelial cancer. Using immunoSEQ multiplex PCR, the repertoire was profiled, and TCRdb retains in-frame clones only, with some absent. The profile covers roughly 90,000 clones, with 85% to 95% appearing a single time and 8% to 10% taken by the ten largest. The specimen comprised PBMCs, sampled around atezolizumab (anti-PD-L1) treatment. Source of these receptors: a man in his sixties with urothelial cancer. Each CDR3 is given with its conserved first and last residue. The D gene is left open where the match is weak. Clone size is given for some rows only: seen once, a few or many times, or a class if the clone is expanded.

clone_size,j_call,d_call,v_call,cdr3_aa,cdr3_nt
.,TRBJ2-4,TRBD1,TRBV29-1,CSYITGTGIQYF,TGCAGCTATATAACCGGGACAGGCATTCAGTACTTC
.,TRBJ2-5,.,TRBV25-1,CASSPQGLLETQYF,TGTGCCAGCAGCCCACAGGGTCTCTTGGAGACCCAGTACTTC
.,TRBJ2-7,.,TRBV7-2,CASSSNPGPYEQYF,TGTGCCAGCAGTTCCAACCCAGGGCCCTACGAGCAGTACTTC
few,TRBJ1-1,.,TRBV2,CASGNRMNTEAFF,TGTGCCAGCGGTAACAGGATGAACACTGAAGCTTTCTTT
.,TRBJ2-7,TRBD1,TRBV11-2,CASSSYRGRRYEQYF,TGTGCCAGCAGCTCCTACAGGGGGCGGAGATACGAGCAGTACTTC
.,TRBJ2-5,.,TRBV4-1,CASSPQPQETQYF,TGCGCCAGCAGCCCACAGCCCCAAGAGACCCAGTACTTC
.,TRBJ2-1,TRBD2,TRBV5-1,CASSSGAGGSYNEQFF,TGCGCCAGCAGCTCAGGAGCGGGAGGCTCCTACAATGAGCAGTTCTTC
.,TRBJ1-6,.,TRBV15,CATSRGGGSYNSPLHF,TGTGCCACCAGCAGAGGGGGCGGGAGCTATAATTCACCCCTCCACTTT
once,TRBJ2-5,.,TRBV2,CAIRTDNQETQYF,TGTGCCATCCGGACGGACAATCAAGAGACCCAGTACTTC
few,TRBJ1-1,.,TRBV4-2,CASRFNGDTEAFF,TGTGCCAGCAGGTTTAACGGTGACACTGAAGCTTTCTTT
.,TRBJ2-7,TRBD1,TRBV18,CASSPGDRGYEQYF,TGTGCCAGCTCACCTGGGGACAGGGGCTACGAGCAGTACTTC
.,TRBJ2-7,.,TRBV20-1,CSADRTYEQYF,TGCAGTGCAGACAGAACCTACGAGCAGTACTTC
.,TRBJ2-3,.,TRBV14,CASSHLVPVFGTDTQYF,TGTGCCAGCAGCCATCTAGTTCCCGTTTTCGGCACAGATACGCAGTATTTT
.,TRBJ2-7,.,TRBV7-9,CASSLATGNYEQYF,TGTGCCAGCAGCTTGGCTACAGGGAACTACGAGCAGTACTTC
.,TRBJ2-7,TRBD2,TRBV4-3,CASSQVIGMRGFEQYF,TGCGCCAGCAGCCAAGTTATTGGAATGCGGGGGTTCGAGCAGTACTTC
.,TRBJ2-1,TRBD2,TRBV18,CASSPQGTSGIRTYNEQFF,TGTGCCAGCTCACCCCAAGGGACTAGCGGGATTAGAACCTACAATGAGCAGTTCTTC
.,TRBJ1-3,.,TRBV9,CASSVGSGTGNTIYF,TGTGCCAGCAGCGTAGGATCAGGGACTGGAAACACCATATATTTT
.,TRBJ2-1,TRBD2,TRBV11-3,CASSLGAGGDNEQFF,TGTGCCAGCAGCTTAGGTGCTGGGGGGGACAATGAGCAGTTCTTC
.,TRBJ1-2,.,TRBV30,CAWRLELVISF,TGTGCCTGGAGGTTAGAGCTAGTCATCTCCTTC
.,TRBJ2-2,TRBD2,TRBV27,CASRPPGLVTGELFF,TGTGCCAGCAGACCTCCGGGACTAGTAACCGGGGAGCTGTTTTTT
few,TRBJ1-5,.,TRBV19,CASSIGFQGNQPQHF,TGTGCCAGTAGTATAGGGTTCCAGGGCAATCAGCCCCAGCATTTT
.,TRBJ1-4,.,TRBV15,CATRQGKPTTNEKLFF,TGTGCCACCCGTCAGGGGAAGCCTACAACTAATGAAAAACTGTTTTTT
.,TRBJ2-7,.,TRBV30,CAWGRQSVTYEQYF,TGTGCCTGGGGGAGGCAATCTGTAACCTACGAGCAGTACTTC
.,TRBJ2-7,.,TRBV27,CGRYEQYF,TGTGGCCGGTACGAGCAGTACTTC
.,TRBJ2-5,.,TRBV25-1,CASSESRGWAQETQYF,TGTGCCAGCAGTGAATCCAGGGGATGGGCCCAAGAGACCCAGTACTTC
.,TRBJ2-1,TRBD2,TRBV10-2,CASRPGFWTSGTNEQFF,TGCGCCAGCAGGCCCGGTTTTTGGACTAGCGGGACCAATGAGCAGTTCTTC
.,TRBJ1-1,.,TRBV4-1,CASSQVPSNTEAFF,TGCGCCAGCAGCCAAGTTCCCTCGAACACTGAAGCTTTCTTT
.,TRBJ1-1,.,TRBV30,CAWRRERKAFF,TGTGCCTGGAGAAGAGAGCGGAAAGCTTTCTTT
.,TRBJ1-2,.,TRBV6-5,CASSSTAGPLGHGYTF,TGTGCCAGCAGTTCGACCGCGGGACCCCTGGGCCACGGCTACACCTTC
.,TRBJ2-1,TRBD2,TRBV9,CASSSSPSGRGEFF,TGTGCCAGCAGCTCCAGTCCTAGCGGGAGGGGCGAGTTCTTC
.,TRBJ2-2,.,TRBV7-2,CASSLAGGLVPGELFF,TGTGCCAGCAGCTTAGCGGGGGGGCTTGTGCCGGGGGAGCTGTTTTTT
.,TRBJ2-5,TRBD2,TRBV5-6,CASSGGTSWETQYF,TGTGCCAGCAGCGGCGGGACTAGCTGGGAGACCCAGTACTTC
once,TRBJ2-7,TRBD1,TRBV7-9,CASSPVDRGTYF,TGTGCCAGCAGCCCAGTAGACAGGGGAACCTACTTC
.,TRBJ1-2,.,TRBV6-5,CASSYGPQYGYTF,TGTGCCAGCAGTTACGGGCCCCAGTATGGCTACACCTTC
.,TRBJ1-5,.,TRBV29-1,CSVRQASNQPQHF,TGCAGCGTTCGACAGGCCAGCAATCAGCCCCAGCATTTT
.,TRBJ1-1,.,TRBV29-1,CSVVSDMNTEAFF,TGCAGCGTTGTGTCTGACATGAACACTGAAGCTTTCTTT
.,TRBJ2-3,.,TRBV4-3,CASSQGPRTSTGTDTQYF,TGCGCCAGCAGCCAAGGCCCCCGGACATCAACGGGCACAGATACGCAGTATTTT
.,TRBJ2-5,.,TRBV2,CASSGQTRQTQYF,TGTGCCAGCAGTGGGCAGACGAGGCAGACCCAGTACTTC
.,TRBJ2-3,.,TRBV18,CASSPDSPEDTQYF,TGTGCCAGCTCACCAGACAGCCCGGAGGATACGCAGTATTTT
.,TRBJ1-5,.,TRBV4-1,CASSQVTGGVKNQPQHF,TGCGCCAGCAGCCAAGTTACAGGTGGGGTGAAGAATCAGCCCCAGCATTTT
.,TRBJ2-5,TRBD2,TRBV29-1,CSAGFAAGGGETQYF,TGCAGTGCGGGATTTGCAGCGGGGGGCGGAGAGACCCAGTACTTC
.,TRBJ2-3,TRBD2,TRBV15,CATSRRAGDTDTQYF,TGTGCCACCAGCAGAAGAGCGGGGGATACAGATACGCAGTATTTT
.,TRBJ1-1,TRBD1,TRBV19,CASTPGTGLTEAFF,TGTGCCAGTACCCCCGGGACAGGGCTCACTGAAGCTTTCTTT
.,TRBJ2-7,.,TRBV9,CASSVGIDRRDYEQYF,TGTGCCAGCAGCGTAGGAATCGACAGACGAGACTACGAGCAGTACTTC
.,TRBJ2-7,.,TRBV28,CATETDHYEQYF,TGTGCCACCGAGACAGACCACTACGAGCAGTACTTC
.,TRBJ2-7,.,TRBV11-1,CASSGSTHTNSYEQYF,TGTGCCAGCAGCGGCAGTACACACACCAACTCCTACGAGCAGTACTTC
.,TRBJ2-2,.,TRBV5-5,CASSLFSSNTGELFF,TGTGCCAGCAGCTTGTTTAGTTCGAACACCGGGGAGCTGTTTTTT
.,TRBJ1-5,TRBD1,TRBV28,CASRRQGAAQPQHF,TGTGCCAGCCGTCGACAGGGGGCGGCTCAGCCCCAGCATTTT
.,TRBJ2-7,TRBD2,TRBV5-6,CASSPGLADYEQYF,TGTGCCAGCAGCCCGGGACTAGCCGATTACGAGCAGTACTTC
.,TRBJ1-4,.,TRBV19,CASSIDTGPGKLFF,TGTGCCAGTAGTATCGATACAGGCCCGGGAAAACTGTTTTTT
.,TRBJ1-2,.,TRBV10-3,CAISESRQGNYGYTF,TGTGCCATCAGTGAGTCGCGGCAGGGAAACTATGGCTACACCTTC
.,TRBJ2-1,.,TRBV6-5,CASSYSVRGEQFF,TGTGCCAGCAGTTACTCGGTGAGAGGTGAGCAGTTCTTC
.,TRBJ1-1,.,TRBV6-5,CASRLQEQGVTEAFF,TGTGCCAGCAGGCTTCAGGAACAGGGAGTCACTGAAGCTTTCTTT